Following are 14 T cell receptor beta chains from one sample sequenced in a study of cytotoxic CD8 clonotypes in ibrutinib-treated CLL. The data were produced by immunoSEQ multiplex PCR, yet TCRdb's version contains in-frame clones alone and is incomplete. The table lists under 300,000 clones, roughly four fifths of them singletons. Material: PBMCs, obtained at disease progression, from a patient treated with ibrutinib. These receptors originate from a human donor with chronic lymphocytic leukemia.

V is TRBV4-1 and J is TRBJ2-5; TRBD2 might be the D (6 bases). This CDR3 is built from 15 residues. V was pared by 5 bases and J by 4 bases, with 17 bases between. The germline gives CDR1 MGHRA, CDR2 YSYEKL. CDR3: CASSSQTRLGETQYF. The CDR3 DNA follows: TGCGCCAGCAGCTCCCAGACCCGACTAGGAGAGACCCAGTACTTC.

V gene TRBV27 combines with J gene TRBJ1-1, with D unresolved. The V gene's germline CDR1 is MNHEY and CDR2 SMNVEV (reference sequence). V lost 5 bases to trimming and J lost 0 bases, with 25 bases between them. This CDR3 has 19 amino acids. The CDR3, as DNA: TGTGCCAGCAGTACCTTACCCCCGAACGGGTTGGGAATGAACACTGAAGCTTTCTTT. Its translation: CASSTLPPNGLGMNTEAFF.

This chain connects TRBV5-1 to TRBJ2-7; 9 positions agree with TRBD2. Per the germline V gene, CDR1 is SGHRS and CDR2 is YFSETQ. Trimming cost V 0 bases and J 4 bases; bases outside gene matches: 8. The CDR3 totals 16 residues. Here the CDR3 DNA reads TGCGCCAGCAGCTTGGCGGCGGGGGGGCCCATGTACGAGCAGTACTTC. Protein: CASSLAAGGPMYEQYF. The entire variable domain, with the rest obtained from reference TRBV5-1 and TRBJ2-7, is as follows: KAGVTQTPRYLIKTRGQQVTLSCSPISGHRSVSWYQQTPGQGLQFLFEYFSETQRNKGNFPGRFSGRQFSNSRSEMNVSTLELGDSALYLCASSLAAGGPMYEQYFGPGTRLTVT.

The table lists this clone with a count of one. The chain is built from TRBV27 and TRBJ2-6; the D is unclear. CDR1 and CDR2 from the germline V gene are MNHEY and SMNVEV (reference sequence). The CDR3 runs 16 residues. V gave up 5 bases and J gave up 2 bases, with 13 bases separating them. The CDR3 DNA sequence: TGTGCCAGCAGTCATCGAAGGTTAACTGGGGCCAACGTCCTGACTTTC. Encoded protein: CASSHRRLTGANVLTF.

The rearrangement uses TRBV19 and TRBJ2-3, with 7 nucleotides matching TRBD1. The CDR3 extends over 13 amino acids. Germline V CDR1 and CDR2: LNHDA, SQIVND (reference sequence). The junction had 4 bases not matched to a gene; V was cut back by 5 bases and J by 5 bases. The DNA of the CDR3 is TGTGCCAGTAGTGCACAGGGGTTAGATACGCAGTATTTT. It codes for CASSAQGLDTQYF. Combining the CDR3 with reference TRBV19 and TRBJ2-3 gives the whole variable domain DGGITQSPKYLFRKEGQNVTLSCEQNLNHDAMYWYRQDPGQGLRLIYYSQIVNDFQKGDIAEGYSVSREKKESFPLTVTSAQKNPTAFYLCASSAQGLDTQYFGPGTRLTVL.

The chain joins TRBV9 to TRBJ2-5; 11 nucleotides agree with TRBD2. CDR1 and CDR2 from the germline V gene are SGDLS and YYNGEE. This CDR3 region has 15 residues. The junction had 8 bases not matched to a gene; V was cut back by 6 bases and J by 4 bases. The CDR3 here is CASKATSGRGETQYF. The CDR3 region has the DNA TGTGCCAGCAAGGCAACTAGCGGGAGAGGAGAGACCCAGTACTTC.

The rearrangement links TRBV7-3 to TRBJ2-3, with 9 bases fitting TRBD2. Trimming cost V 3 bases and J 2 bases; bases outside gene matches: 15. CDR1 is SGHTA, CDR2 FQGTGA, per germline. CDR3 length equals 19 residues. CDR3 in DNA: TGTGCCAGCAGCTTTTCGCCCCTGGTAGGCGGGGGGGCCACAGATACGCAGTATTTT. Its translation is CASSFSPLVGGGATDTQYF.

V and J are TRBV15 and TRBJ2-7, with D perhaps being TRBD1 or TRBD2 (5 bases each). Germline-derived CDR1 and CDR2 are LNHNV and YYDKDF (reference sequence). The CDR3 length is 14 residues. V lost 5 bases and J 7 bases, leaving 18 bases between the germline ends. CDR3 in DNA: TGTGCCACCAGCGACCGGGACGGAGTTGAGGAGCAGTACTTC. Translated, it gives CATSDRDGVEEQYF.

This clone has a handful of counts. The J gene is TRBJ1-2, the V gene TRBV5-4, with 9 bases aligning to TRBD1. Germline V gene lookup returns CDR1 SGHNT and CDR2 YYREEE (reference sequence). V was pared by 4 bases and J by 8 bases, with 18 bases of the junction left unmatched. The CDR3 covers 17 residues. The CDR3 nucleotides are TGTGCCAGCAGCAAGGGACAGGGCGGTGAGAACTATCGGGGCTACACCTTC. Protein: CASSKGQGGENYRGYTF.

Concerning this clone: This CDR3 is also generated by other DNA sequences in the sample. The chain combines TRBV29-1 with TRBJ2-5, with D tentatively TRBD1 or TRBD2 (5 bases each). The V end lost 4 bases, the J end lost 1 base, and 7 bases lay between the germline ends. Germline assignment: CDR1 SQVTM and CDR2 ANQGSEA. CDR3 length: 12 residues. The CDR3 here is CSVGGSQETQYF. CDR3 nucleotides: TGCAGCGTTGGGGGGAGCCAAGAGACCCAGTACTTC.

The chain is built from TRBV11-2 and TRBJ2-5; weak D call: TRBD1 (6 bases). The V and J ends lost 5 bases and 2 bases respectively, with 18 bases between them. Germline V gene sequence: CDR1 SGHAT, CDR2 FQNNGV. This CDR3 region has 16 residues. The CDR3 DNA is TGTGCCAGCAGCCCATGGCCCAGGGGCTCACAAGAGACCCAGTACTTC. The encoded protein is CASSPWPRGSQETQYF.

The CDR3 DNA sequence: TGTGCCAGCTCACCACCAGACAGGGTGTTCTTGGGTCGTCGCTCTGGAAACACCATATATTTT. Translation gives CASSPPDRVFLGRRSGNTIYF. The chain links TRBV18 to TRBJ1-3, with 7 bases identical to TRBD1. The ends lost 0 bases at V and 0 bases at J; junction bases unmatched: 17. Germline V gene lookup returns CDR1 KGHSH and CDR2 LQKENI. The CDR3 sequence is 21 residues long.

The V and J genes are TRBV19 and TRBJ2-7; possibly TRBD2 for D (5 bases). In germline, CDR1 is LNHDA, CDR2 SQIVND (reference sequence). The CDR3 consists of 15 residues. Trimming shortened V by 6 bases and J by 0 bases, and 15 bases separated the two germline ends. The CDR3 sequence: CASSYESGSSYEQYF. DNA of the CDR3: TGTGCCAGTAGCTACGAGAGTGGGAGCTCCTACGAGCAGTACTTC.

V usage is TRBV4-1 and J usage is TRBJ1-1; D uncertain. CDR3 length: 14 amino acids. CDR1 and CDR2 from the germline V gene are MGHRA and YSYEKL. Trimming removed 3 bases from V and 0 bases from J, with 8 bases in between. The CDR3: CASSHLTMNTEAFF. CDR3 sequence (DNA): TGCGCCAGCAGCCACCTTACTATGAACACTGAAGCTTTCTTT.